These 11 T cell receptor beta chains were sequenced from one sample in a study of blood T cell repertoires in COVID-19. Sequencing was performed with immunoSEQ multiplex PCR; in TCRdb, only in-frame clones are kept and a portion is missing. The table lists over 200,000 clones, 80% to 90% of them singletons. Source material: peripheral blood. The receptors come from an elderly man with acute or convalescent COVID-19.

The rearrangement links TRBV30 to TRBJ2-2; no definite D call. The CDR3 loop spans 13 amino acids. Germline CDR1 GTSNPN, CDR2 SVGIG (reference sequence). Trimming pared 3 bases from V and 5 bases from J, leaving 10 bases between. CDR3 sequence (DNA): TGTGCCTGGAGGCGCGGATTTACCGGGGAGCTGTTTTTT. It translates to CAWRRGFTGELFF.

The chain combines TRBV24-1 with TRBJ1-2; 9 positions agree with TRBD1. Losses at the gene ends were 7 bases for V and 7 bases for J; bases not matched to a gene: 9. The CDR3 is 14 amino acids. CDR1 is KGHDR, CDR2 SFDVKD, per germline. The CDR3 reads CATRAGTGISGYTF. The DNA for the CDR3 is TGTGCCACCAGGGCCGGGACAGGGATAAGTGGCTACACCTTC.

This chain uses TRBV6-6 with TRBJ2-1; 9 bases match TRBD1. This CDR3 spans 16 amino acids. Looked up from germline, CDR1 is MNHNY and CDR2 is SVGAGI (reference sequence). With V trimmed by 6 bases and J by 3 bases, 9 bases remained unmatched. DNA of the CDR3: TGTGCCAGCAGAAAGACGCCGGGACAGGGCTACAATGAGCAGTTCTTC. Amino acids: CASRKTPGQGYNEQFF.

The sample holds a few counts of this clone. The chain uses TRBV7-2 and TRBJ2-1; TRBD2 aligns across 10 bases. V trimming: 5 bases; J trimming: 3 bases; junction bases outside the gene matches: 4. CDR1 and CDR2 (germline): SGHTA, FQGNSA. The CDR3 covers 15 residues. The CDR3 spells CASSPGLAVYNEQFF. The CDR3 DNA follows: TGTGCCAGCAGCCCAGGACTAGCGGTCTACAATGAGCAGTTCTTC.

This clone was found once. The CDR3 is CASRPKGTQGSYGYTF. CDR3 nucleotides: TGTGCCAGTAGACCCAAGGGGACACAGGGATCCTATGGCTACACCTTC. The V and J genes are TRBV19 and TRBJ1-2, with a weak D call TRBD1 (6 bases). Germline V CDR1 and CDR2: LNHDA, SQIVND (reference sequence). This CDR3 has 16 amino acids. V lost 6 bases and J 4 bases, leaving 21 bases between the germline ends.

The chain employs TRBV9 and TRBJ1-5; 7 bases fit TRBD1. CDR1 is SGDLS and CDR2 is YYNGEE in the germline V gene. The V segment lost 0 bases and the J segment 1 base; nucleotides outside the gene matches: 1. The CDR3 extends over 15 amino acids. The CDR3 spells CASSVVQGSNQPQHF. Written as DNA, the CDR3 is TGTGCCAGCAGCGTAGTACAGGGGAGCAATCAGCCCCAGCATTTT.

The chain links TRBV19 to TRBJ2-1, with 8 bases aligning to TRBD2. J lost 9 bases, V lost 5 bases, and 9 bases had no gene match. Germline assignment: CDR1 LNHDA and CDR2 SQIVND (reference sequence). The CDR3 runs 14 residues. The CDR3 coding sequence is TGTGCCAGTAGTGCTCGCGGGAGGTATTCTGAGCAGTTCTTC. Translation gives CASSARGRYSEQFF.

This chain connects TRBV9 to TRBJ1-3; no clear D. The CDR3 runs to 12 residues. Germline CDR1 and CDR2: SGDLS and YYNGEE. With 1 base removed from V and 7 bases from J, the gap between germline ends came to 6 bases. The CDR3 reads CASSVPGNTIYF. CDR3 nucleotides: TGTGCCAGCAGCGTACCCGGGAACACCATATATTTT.

V usage is TRBV15 and J usage is TRBJ2-7, with TRBD1 identical over 9 bases. Germline values: CDR1 LNHNV, CDR2 YYDKDF (reference sequence). There are 16 residues in the CDR3. Trimming took 1 base from V and 0 from J; bases not matched to a gene: 4. CDR3 bases: TGTGCCACCAGCAGAGCCGGGACAGGGAGCTCCTACGAGCAGTACTTC. As protein: CATSRAGTGSSYEQYF.

V gene TRBV18 combines with J gene TRBJ2-2; 10 nucleotides align to TRBD2. Trimming took 3 bases from V and 5 from J; bases not matched to a gene: 6. This CDR3 region has 16 residues. Germline values: CDR1 KGHSH, CDR2 LQKENI. This CDR3 is CASSPVLAGETGELFF. CDR3 in DNA: TGTGCCAGCTCACCCGTCCTAGCGGGAGAGACCGGGGAGCTGTTTTTT.

The rearrangement uses TRBV24-1 and TRBJ2-5; the D gene is possibly TRBD2 (6 bases). The length of the CDR3 is 14 residues. V shed 5 bases and J shed 0 bases, with 9 bases lying between them. In germline, CDR1 is KGHDR, CDR2 SFDVKD. CDR3 nucleotide sequence: TGTGCCACCAGTGCCGGGGGTCACCAAGAGACCCAGTACTTC. It specifies CATSAGGHQETQYF.